This TCR beta chain was sequenced in a study of human T cells and chemical hapten exposure. The overall study: Diphenylcyclopropenone was applied weekly to patients' scalps across the roughly 23-week study. Patches with 0.01% DPC went on the upper back, and the tests were read at 6 days.

The time point here: patch test 3, about 24 weeks after DPC sensitization. As for treatment: therapeutic diphenylcyclopropenone sensitization with weekly scalp DPC. Study results and limitations: Among expanded TCRs, significantly more large CDR3 similarity clusters formed than among controls.

About this clonotype: The antigen remains undetermined.

The CDR3 has 13 amino acids. Trimming shortened V by 3 bases and J by 2 bases, and 5 bases separated the two germline ends. Methods used by the authors: Ranging from about 23,224 to 700,000, TCR counts per sample had a median value of 95,638. A single record per CDR3 protein comes from TCRdb applying MiXCR to the RACE reads. TCRdb, rather than the study authors, made the V and J calls. The sample contains roughly 100,000 distinct CDR3 sequences, about 34% of which appear only once. The chain employs TRBV12-3 or TRBV12-4 and TRBJ1-3; D call uncertain. Sequencing was performed on whole blood, taken in connection with sensitization to the hapten diphenylcyclopropenone (DPC). The receptor's source is a man in his forties or fifties with alopecia areata. Some clones in this sample may be carry-over from other donors' samples. The CDR3 DNA reads as TGTGCCAGCAGTTTTAGGCCTGGAAACACCATATATTTT. This encodes CASSFRPGNTIYF.